This T cell receptor (beta chain) was observed in a study of blood T cell repertoires in COVID-19. Generated by immunoSEQ multiplex PCR, the TCRdb table keeps only in-frame clones and is missing some. The sample contains about 400,000 clones, approximately 88% of which appear only once. This clone has a handful of counts. This CDR3 region has 14 residues. The V end was cut by 1 base, the J end by 5 bases, with 9 bases between. The germline CDR1 and CDR2 sequences are MNHNS and SASEGT. The sample consisted of PBMCs or T cells enriched from blood (not recorded which). The sequence was collected from a woman between 35 and 50 years old with acute COVID-19. This rearrangement joins TRBV6-1 to TRBJ1-5; no clear D. As DNA, the CDR3 is TGTGCCAGCAGTGAAGTAGCGTGGGATCAGCCCCAGCATTTT. Its protein product is CASSEVAWDQPQHF.